This T cell receptor (beta chain) was observed in a study of vaccination and CD4 T cells after COVID-19 (dated by TCRdb to between 2021 and 2024). Concerning the study at large: Convalescent patients had a positive SARS-CoV-2 result on nasal swab PCR, and of these patients, nine had mild disease and one had severe disease. Six males and four females were included in the convalescent cohort, with two Hispanic individuals, seven Caucasians, two Asians and one multiracial person represented. Participants got two doses of the Pfizer-BioNTech BNT162b2 vaccine (n=8) or two doses of the Moderna mRNA-1273 vaccine (n=2). Post-COVID blood samples were collected from convalescent patients a median of around 96 days after diagnosis, with a range of about 35 to 161 days. Post-vaccine blood samples were obtained a median of roughly 75 days after the second vaccine dose, with a range of about 13 to 250 days. For stimulating the cultures, overlapping spike peptide pools were used, derived from SARS-CoV-2 as well as from the common cold coronaviruses HCoV-NL63, HCoV-OC43 and HCoV-229E. As controls, cultures received a CEFX viral epitope pool (the positive control), an HIV-1 Nef peptide pool (the negative control), or no peptide at all. In over 8 COVID-19 convalescent patients and a handful of infection-naive healthy vaccine recipients, the spike-specific CD4+ TCR repertoire before mRNA vaccination was compared with the repertoire after mRNA vaccination. What the research found in general, with its limitations: An increase in the median number of SARS-CoV-2-reactive clonotypes from approximately 20 after infection to 35 to 40 after vaccination was observed, but the change was not found to be significant. Of the vaccine-specific clones found in convalescent patients, nearly all (304 of 307) were mono-reactive for SARS-CoV-2 spike instead of being cross-reactive with common cold coronaviruses. In convalescent patients, a median 86.3% of post-vaccine SARS-CoV-2-reactive clones were detected only after vaccination, and vaccine-specific priming was suggested by this finding. The number of convalescent patients in the study was relatively small, and the study did not examine early timepoints following natural infection.

Taken with the paper, the label for treatment or condition translates to: roughly nine-day PBMC culture with coronavirus spike peptide pools or control peptides (ViraFEST assay). The study used the ViraFEST assay, which expanded antigen-specific T cells with peptide pools and then identified expanded clonotypes by TCR sequencing. Positive SARS-CoV-2 PCR tests in the convalescent patients dated from March to December 2020, before Alpha, Beta and Delta variants emerged in the United States. About 1.8 million PBMCs per well were cultured in IMDM with 5% human AB serum and roughly 10 IU/ml IL-2, plus 10 ug/ml peptide pools. Half of the culture medium was replaced with fresh IL-2-containing medium on days 3 and 7. After 10 days of culture, CD4+ T cells were isolated by negative selection with the EasySep CD4+ T cell isolation kit. PBMCs were separated from whole blood using Ficoll-Paque Plus gradient centrifugation and then either used fresh or cryopreserved at -140C. Each culture condition was generally run in triplicate wells.

Worth noting for this clonotype: The antigen it binds to is not known. Base-call qualities are not available, and no considerably larger clone is one nucleotide away.

Library method: PCR. At the Johns Hopkins FTIC core, DNA from the cultured CD4+ T cells underwent TCR sequencing with the Oncomine TCR Beta short-read assay. Genomic DNA was extracted from the cultured CD4+ T cells with the QIAamp micro DNA kit. Oncomine TCR Beta libraries from cultured CD4+ T cells were pooled with unique dual indexes and sequenced on an Illumina iSeq 100. The study's own analysis went as follows. Non-productive sequences were removed, and CDR3s that did not start with C, did not end with F or W, or were shorter than 7 amino acids were discarded. The MANAFEST web application was used to identify antigen-specific clonotypes by comparing peptide-stimulated wells against reference wells and other culture wells. To be called positive, a clone needed an FDR below 0.05, an odds ratio above 5, and a productive frequency above 0.1% in at least two of three replicate wells. Clonotypes that were significantly expanded in both SARS-CoV-2 spike wells and at least one common cold coronavirus spike condition were defined as cross-reactive. Levenshtein distances (stringdist) and unrooted phylogenetic trees (ape) in R version 3.6.1 were used to assess CDR3 homology. TCRdb reran the public reads through fastp at Q25 and MiXCR, keeping productive beta chains. Records with the same CDR3 protein are collapsed into one entry carrying the most frequent genes and DNA. TCRdb's processing, not the authors', yielded these V and J calls. Across this sample there are more than 15,000 distinct CDR3 sequences, with about three fifths seen only once. The ten most abundant clones make up approximately 11% of the sample.

According to the germline V gene (reference sequence), CDR1 reads SGHKS and CDR2 reads YYEKEE. The trim is 2 bases for V and 3 bases for J, with a gap of 8 bases between the germline ends. Inclusive of the bounding cysteine and phenylalanine, the CDR3 is 13 residues long. This entry keeps only the CDR3 DNA: 39 bases, framed from base 1. Sample: CD4+ T cells from blood, cultured in vitro. This sequence was found in a human donor who had recovered from COVID-19. The chain links TRBV5-5 with TRBJ1-2; TRBD1 could be the D gene, as 6 bases match. The sequenced DNA is TGTGCCAGCAGCTTACAGGGAGACTATGGCTACACCTTC. This sequence encodes CASSLQGDYGYTF.